This is a list of T cell receptor beta chains from one sample in a study of blood T cell repertoires in COVID-19. Profiled with immunoSEQ multiplex PCR; TCRdb holds only in-frame clones, not every one. Of 250,000 or so clones in the sample, approximately 84% were seen once. The sample was peripheral blood. These receptors all stem from a middle-aged man with acute or convalescent COVID-19. Both conserved end residues are part of each CDR3. The D gene is left open where the match is weak. Only some rows state a clone size, as once, few, many or a class for expanded clones.

J gene | D gene | clone size | V gene | CDR3 protein | CDR3 DNA
TRBJ1-5 | NA | NA | TRBV21-1 | CASSSSRQHSNQPQHF | TGTGCCAGCAGCTCCAGTCGACAGCATAGCAATCAGCCCCAGCATTTT
TRBJ1-5 | NA | NA | TRBV6-6 | CASSYTSGYSNQPQHF | TGTGCCAGCAGTTATACCTCAGGGTACAGCAATCAGCCCCAGCATTTT
TRBJ1-3 | NA | once | TRBV11-2 | CASSRTSGGHTIYF | TGTGCCAGCAGCCGAACCTCCGGGGGTCACACCATATATTTT
TRBJ1-5 | TRBD1 | NA | TRBV10-3 | CAISDSGDRAREPQHF | TGTGCCATCAGTGATTCTGGGGACAGGGCGAGGGAGCCCCAGCATTTT
TRBJ1-2 | TRBD1 | NA | TRBV5-6 | CASSLRDRAYGYTF | TGTGCCAGCAGCCTTCGAGACAGGGCCTATGGCTACACCTTC
TRBJ1-1 | TRBD1 | NA | TRBV15 | CATSITGDGSEAFF | TGTGCCACCAGCATAACAGGGGATGGATCTGAAGCTTTCTTT
TRBJ2-7 | TRBD2 | NA | TRBV7-9 | CASSLGASGRDQYF | TGTGCCAGCAGCTTAGGGGCTAGCGGGAGAGATCAGTACTTC
TRBJ2-7 | NA | NA | TRBV6-5 | CAISGSLTYEQYF | TGTGCCATCTCTGGTAGCCTAACCTACGAGCAGTACTTC
TRBJ2-5 | TRBD2 | NA | TRBV7-3 | CASSPRGLAQETQYF | TGTGCCAGCAGCCCCCGGGGACTAGCCCAAGAGACCCAGTACTTC
TRBJ2-5 | NA | NA | TRBV14 | CASSQFGTPQETQYF | TGTGCCAGCAGCCAATTCGGGACTCCGCAAGAGACCCAGTACTTC
TRBJ2-1 | TRBD1 | NA | TRBV11-2 | CASSRQGIRDGNEQFF | TGTGCCAGCAGCCGACAGGGGATTCGGGATGGAAATGAGCAGTTCTTC
TRBJ1-4 | NA | NA | TRBV3-1/TRBV3-2 | CASSPREGKLFF | TGTGCCAGCAGCCCCCGGGAGGGAAAACTGTTTTTT
TRBJ1-2 | TRBD1 | NA | TRBV6-6 | CASSYPGQGDYGYTF | TGTGCCAGCAGTTACCCTGGACAGGGCGACTATGGCTACACCTTC
TRBJ2-1 | TRBD1 | NA | TRBV4-1 | CASSRGQGSLFEQFF | TGCGCCAGCAGCCGCGGACAGGGGTCCCTCTTCGAGCAGTTCTTC
TRBJ2-7 | TRBD2 | NA | TRBV2 | CASRLGTSGSAHEQYF | TGTGCCAGCAGACTCGGGACTAGCGGGAGTGCACACGAGCAGTACTTC
TRBJ1-5 | TRBD1 | NA | TRBV19 | CASRDREGQPQHF | TGTGCCAGTAGGGACAGGGAAGGTCAGCCCCAGCATTTT
TRBJ2-6 | NA | once | TRBV15 | CATSARSSGANVLTF | TGTGCCACCAGCGCTCGGAGCTCTGGGGCCAACGTCCTGACTTTC
TRBJ2-7 | TRBD2 | NA | TRBV6-1 | CASSERTSGGYEQYF | TGTGCCAGCAGTGAGCGGACTAGCGGGGGTTACGAGCAGTACTTC
TRBJ2-7 | TRBD2 | few | TRBV19 | CASSAGLAVYEQYF | TGTGCCAGTAGTGCGGGACTAGCGGTCTACGAGCAGTACTTC
TRBJ1-1 | NA | NA | TRBV7-6 | CASSPDTEAFF | TGTGCCAGCAGCCCAGACACTGAAGCTTTCTTT
TRBJ1-2 | NA | NA | TRBV7-2 | CASSGYRESSGYTF | TGTGCCAGCAGCGGTTACAGGGAATCCTCCGGCTACACCTTC
TRBJ2-7 | TRBD1 | NA | TRBV5-1 | CATSMGQGAYEQYF | TGCGCCACCTCGATGGGACAGGGCGCCTACGAGCAGTACTTC
TRBJ1-6 | NA | few | TRBV4-1 | CASSQESGHSPLHF | TGCGCCAGCAGCCAAGAGTCTGGCCATTCACCCCTCCACTTT
TRBJ1-2 | NA | NA | TRBV27 | CASSLGFNYGYTF | TGTGCCAGCAGTCTCGGGTTCAACTATGGCTACACCTTC
TRBJ2-1 | TRBD2 | once | TRBV30 | CAWDLSGYNEQFF | TGTGCCTGGGATCTTAGCGGGTACAATGAGCAGTTCTTC
TRBJ2-7 | TRBD1 | NA | TRBV7-6 | CASRKGQGWSYEQYF | TGTGCCAGCAGAAAAGGACAGGGTTGGTCCTACGAGCAGTACTTC
TRBJ2-2 | NA | NA | TRBV3-1/TRBV3-2 | CASSLTRIGELFF | TGTGCCAGCAGTCTGACTCGGATCGGGGAGCTGTTTTTT
TRBJ1-2 | TRBD1 | few | TRBV2 | CASRPGQSNYGYTF | TGTGCCAGCAGGCCGGGACAGTCTAACTATGGCTACACCTTC
TRBJ2-1 | NA | NA | TRBV5-1 | CASSVSLDEQFF | TGCGCCAGCTCAGTATCGCTCGATGAGCAGTTCTTC
TRBJ1-2 | NA | NA | TRBV19 | CASSPTSRSVLHYGYTF | TGTGCCAGTAGTCCGACAAGCAGGTCCGTCCTCCACTATGGCTACACCTTC
TRBJ1-2 | TRBD1 | NA | TRBV6-1 | CASSERGRSYGYTF | TGTGCCAGCAGTGAAAGGGGGCGGAGCTATGGCTACACCTTC
TRBJ1-2 | NA | NA | TRBV11-1 | CASSLARGTGYTF | TGTGCCAGCAGCTTAGCTCGAGGTACTGGCTACACCTTC